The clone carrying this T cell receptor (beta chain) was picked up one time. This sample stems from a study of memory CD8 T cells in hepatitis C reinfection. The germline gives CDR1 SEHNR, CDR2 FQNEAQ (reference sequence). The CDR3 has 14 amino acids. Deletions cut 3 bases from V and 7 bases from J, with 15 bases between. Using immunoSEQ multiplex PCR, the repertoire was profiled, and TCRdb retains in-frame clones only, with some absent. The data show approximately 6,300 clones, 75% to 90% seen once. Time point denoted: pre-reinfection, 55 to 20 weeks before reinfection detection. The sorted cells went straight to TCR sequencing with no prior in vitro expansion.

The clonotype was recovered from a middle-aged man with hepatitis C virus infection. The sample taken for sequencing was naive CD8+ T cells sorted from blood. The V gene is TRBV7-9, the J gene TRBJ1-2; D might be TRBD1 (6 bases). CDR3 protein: CASSLGTGSTGYTF. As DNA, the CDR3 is TGTGCCAGCAGCTTGGGTACAGGGAGTACTGGCTACACCTTC.